This is a list of T cell receptor beta chains from one sample in a study of T cell responses to AZD1222 COVID-19 vaccine. Method: immunoSEQ multiplex PCR; TCRdb's copy keeps in-frame clones and lacks some. Among about 28,000 clones listed, over 75% were seen once. This specimen consisted of peripheral blood, obtained on day 0 of AZD1222 vaccination. These receptors were obtained from an adult in good health. Both conserved end residues are part of each CDR3.

TRBV7-9 CASSPRTGGSVDTQYF
TRBV7-3 CASSLTDLAENEQFF
TRBV10-3 CAISYTQTSSYEQYF
TRBV9 CASGGDANEQFF
TRBV6-5 CASSRAGNSGNTIYF
TRBV15 CATSRGGGGNTEAFF
TRBV10-2 CASSEFQGADTGELFF
TRBV6-5 CASSPAGGGYGYTF
TRBV6-2/TRBV6-3 CASSRTGMSNQPQHF
TRBV19 CATGYSSYNSPLHF
TRBV4-1 CASSQDRLAGGLTGELFF
TRBV18 CASSRQGMEKLFF
TRBV29-1 CSVDTRGPGEKLFF
TRBV24-1 CATKTDFTDTQYF
TRBV7-8 CASSLGQGKLNTIYF
TRBV4-1 CASSQDWNPGNYNEQFF
TRBV7-2 CASRIYNEQFF
TRBV7-2 CASSPSSPSGASTDTQYF
TRBV5-4 CASSLTGTRGYTF
TRBV9 CASSVEGDTEAFF
TRBV7-2 CASSFQGSDNEKLFF
TRBV11-2 CASSRSRKNIQYF
TRBV5-1 CASSPTTHSSYEQYF
TRBV5-1 CASSSSGGATDTQYF
TRBV21-1 CASSKEGKGFSTDTQYF
TRBV6-5 CVAGNYGYTF
TRBV29-1 CSVTPLAGGTDTQYF
TRBV12-3/TRBV12-4 CASSWGGDTEAFF
TRBV11-2 CASSLSGSSSYNEQFF
TRBV19 CASSRTGTPNTEAFF
TRBV7-9 CASSFYRDGNTEAFF
TRBV29-1 CSVPGQEGNF
TRBV29-1 CSVARTGLGYTF
TRBV6-5 CASNGQGASNYGYTF
TRBV18 CASSAGQNTEAFF
TRBV10-3 CAISDRDGGYNEQFF
TRBV6-5 CASKNRGNYGYTF